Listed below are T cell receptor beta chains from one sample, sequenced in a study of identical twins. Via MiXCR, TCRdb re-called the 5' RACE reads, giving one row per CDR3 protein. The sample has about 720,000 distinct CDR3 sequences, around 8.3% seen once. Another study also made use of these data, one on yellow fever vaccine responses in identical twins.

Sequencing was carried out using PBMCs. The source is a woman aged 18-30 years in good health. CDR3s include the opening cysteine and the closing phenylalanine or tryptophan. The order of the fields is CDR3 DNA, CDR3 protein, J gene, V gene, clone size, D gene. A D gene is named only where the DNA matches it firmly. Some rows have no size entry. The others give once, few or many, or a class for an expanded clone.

CDR3nt: TGTGCCAGCAGGGGCGGACGGACCTATGGCTACACCTTC
CDR3aa: CASRGGRTYGYTF
j_gene: TRBJ1-2
v_gene: TRBV6-1
abundance: few
d_gene: NA

CDR3nt: TGTGCCAGCAGCCCCCGCAGATCCACTAGCTACAATGAGCAGTTCTTC
CDR3aa: CASSPRRSTSYNEQFF
j_gene: TRBJ2-1
v_gene: TRBV7-2
abundance: few
d_gene: NA

CDR3nt: TGTGCCAGCAGTGAACAGGGGGCGAGCCGCGGCTACACCTTC
CDR3aa: CASSEQGASRGYTF
j_gene: TRBJ1-2
v_gene: TRBV6-1
abundance: NA
d_gene: TRBD1

CDR3nt: TGCAGCGTCCGAGGACTAGCGGGGGGGATTACGGATGAGCAGTTCTTC
CDR3aa: CSVRGLAGGITDEQFF
j_gene: TRBJ2-1
v_gene: TRBV29-1
abundance: few
d_gene: TRBD2

CDR3nt: TGTGCCAGCAGCACAAAGGGCGGCACAGATACGCAGTATTTT
CDR3aa: CASSTKGGTDTQYF
j_gene: TRBJ2-3
v_gene: TRBV7-2
abundance: few
d_gene: NA

CDR3nt: TGCAGTGCTAGAGACGGAACTAGGGGCTTTGCCGAGCAGTTCTTC
CDR3aa: CSARDGTRGFAEQFF
j_gene: TRBJ2-1
v_gene: TRBV20-1
abundance: NA
d_gene: NA

CDR3nt: TGTGCCAGCAGCGTAGGAACTACCGTCCTTCTCAATGAGCAGTTCTTC
CDR3aa: CASSVGTTVLLNEQFF
j_gene: TRBJ2-1
v_gene: TRBV9
abundance: few
d_gene: NA

CDR3nt: TGTGCCAGCAGTTCGACAGAGGGGTTTAGCACAGATACGCAGTATTTT
CDR3aa: CASSSTEGFSTDTQYF
j_gene: TRBJ2-3
v_gene: TRBV12-3/TRBV12-4
abundance: many
d_gene: NA

CDR3nt: TGTGCCAGCAGTTACACGACTAGCGCCTACAATGAGCAGTTCTTC
CDR3aa: CASSYTTSAYNEQFF
j_gene: TRBJ2-1
v_gene: TRBV6-5
abundance: many
d_gene: TRBD2

CDR3nt: TGTGCCAGTAGATTCTATGGCTACACCTTC
CDR3aa: CASRFYGYTF
j_gene: TRBJ1-2
v_gene: TRBV19
abundance: NA
d_gene: NA

CDR3nt: TGTGCCAGCAGTCCCCCTAGCGGGAGTAACACCGGGGAGCTGTTTTTT
CDR3aa: CASSPPSGSNTGELFF
j_gene: TRBJ2-2
v_gene: TRBV27
abundance: many
d_gene: TRBD2

CDR3nt: TGCGCCAGCAGCCAAGAACTTGGCCCTGGCGGAGGGGGAGATACGCAGTATTTT
CDR3aa: CASSQELGPGGGGDTQYF
j_gene: TRBJ2-3
v_gene: TRBV4-3
abundance: NA
d_gene: NA

CDR3nt: TGTGCCATCAGTTCTAGCGGGACTAACGCAGATACGCAGTATTTT
CDR3aa: CAISSSGTNADTQYF
j_gene: TRBJ2-3
v_gene: TRBV10-3
abundance: many
d_gene: TRBD2

CDR3nt: TGTGCCAGCAGCTTAGCGAAAACGGAGAGACTCAAGGGTGGCTACACCTTC
CDR3aa: CASSLAKTERLKGGYTF
j_gene: TRBJ1-2
v_gene: TRBV7-9
abundance: many
d_gene: NA

CDR3nt: TGCAGTGCTAGAGACAGGGGCGGCTACACCTTC
CDR3aa: CSARDRGGYTF
j_gene: TRBJ1-2
v_gene: TRBV20-1
abundance: few
d_gene: NA

CDR3nt: TGCAGCTTCACCGGGACAGGGGACACTGAAGCTTTCTTT
CDR3aa: CSFTGTGDTEAFF
j_gene: TRBJ1-1
v_gene: TRBV29-1
abundance: NA
d_gene: TRBD1

CDR3nt: TGCGCCAGCAGCTTGTTTCCAGCGGGAGGGCAGGAGCAGTACTTC
CDR3aa: CASSLFPAGGQEQYF
j_gene: TRBJ2-7
v_gene: TRBV5-1
abundance: few
d_gene: TRBD2

CDR3nt: TGTGCCAGCAGGGCGGAGAGGGATTCACCCCTCCACTTT
CDR3aa: CASRAERDSPLHF
j_gene: TRBJ1-6
v_gene: TRBV2
abundance: few
d_gene: NA

CDR3nt: TGTGCCAGCAGGAATCTAGGTAGTGAGCAGTTCTTC
CDR3aa: CASRNLGSEQFF
j_gene: TRBJ2-1
v_gene: TRBV6-5
abundance: NA
d_gene: NA

CDR3nt: TGTGCCAGCAGCTTACGCAGCGAGAACACTGAAGCTTTCTTT
CDR3aa: CASSLRSENTEAFF
j_gene: TRBJ1-1
v_gene: TRBV7-2
abundance: few
d_gene: NA

CDR3nt: TGTGCCAGCAGCCAAGACTGGGGCAGGGGGCGAGCCAAAAACATTCAGTACTTC
CDR3aa: CASSQDWGRGRAKNIQYF
j_gene: TRBJ2-4
v_gene: TRBV3-1
abundance: many
d_gene: TRBD1

CDR3nt: TGTGCCAGCGGCCGCCCCTCCTACAATGAGCAGTTCTTC
CDR3aa: CASGRPSYNEQFF
j_gene: TRBJ2-1
v_gene: TRBV11-2
abundance: once
d_gene: NA

CDR3nt: TGCAGCGTTGACGGTCTTAACACTGAAGCTTTCTTT
CDR3aa: CSVDGLNTEAFF
j_gene: TRBJ1-1
v_gene: TRBV29-1
abundance: NA
d_gene: NA

CDR3nt: TGTGCCAGCAGCTTAGTTGGAGCTGGGGCCAACGTCCTGACTTTC
CDR3aa: CASSLVGAGANVLTF
j_gene: TRBJ2-6
v_gene: TRBV5-1
abundance: many
d_gene: NA

CDR3nt: TGTGCCAGCAGTTTATCACAGGGGCGCCATCAGCCCCAGCATTTT
CDR3aa: CASSLSQGRHQPQHF
j_gene: TRBJ1-5
v_gene: TRBV12-3/TRBV12-4
abundance: many
d_gene: TRBD1

CDR3nt: TGTGCCACCAGCAGCCAGCGGGACTACTCCTACAATGAGCAGTTCTTC
CDR3aa: CATSSQRDYSYNEQFF
j_gene: TRBJ2-1
v_gene: TRBV15
abundance: NA
d_gene: TRBD2

CDR3nt: TGTGCCAGCAGTGAGGTGGGACAGGGGGTCCGGAACACTGAAGCTTTCTTT
CDR3aa: CASSEVGQGVRNTEAFF
j_gene: TRBJ1-1
v_gene: TRBV5-6
abundance: NA
d_gene: TRBD1

CDR3nt: TGTGCCAGCAGTTCCGGGACAGGGGTCCGGGAGACCCAGTACTTC
CDR3aa: CASSSGTGVRETQYF
j_gene: TRBJ2-5
v_gene: TRBV7-9
abundance: few
d_gene: TRBD1

CDR3nt: TGCAGTGCCAACGGTGGTTCGAACACCTGGGAGCTGTTTTTT
CDR3aa: CSANGGSNTWELFF
j_gene: TRBJ2-2
v_gene: TRBV20-1
abundance: NA
d_gene: NA

CDR3nt: TGTGCCAGCAGCACCGACAGGTCCTATGGCTACACCTTC
CDR3aa: CASSTDRSYGYTF
j_gene: TRBJ1-2
v_gene: TRBV6-2/TRBV6-3
abundance: many
d_gene: NA

CDR3nt: TGTGCCAGCAGCCCCCGGGGGGGCCAAGATACGCAGTATTTT
CDR3aa: CASSPRGGQDTQYF
j_gene: TRBJ2-3
v_gene: TRBV5-4
abundance: few
d_gene: TRBD2

CDR3nt: TGCAGTGCTAGAAAAGTTTCCTCCTTACCAAGAACCGAGCAGTACTTC
CDR3aa: CSARKVSSLPRTEQYF
j_gene: TRBJ2-7
v_gene: TRBV20-1
abundance: NA
d_gene: NA

CDR3nt: TGCGCCAGCAGCTCGACGCCGACGAGGGACGAGCAGTACTTC
CDR3aa: CASSSTPTRDEQYF
j_gene: TRBJ2-7
v_gene: TRBV4-1
abundance: few
d_gene: NA

CDR3nt: TGTGCCAGCAGCCCCGGGGACGGTGCCAATCAGCCCCAGCATTTT
CDR3aa: CASSPGDGANQPQHF
j_gene: TRBJ1-5
v_gene: TRBV2
abundance: NA
d_gene: NA

CDR3nt: TGTGCCAGCAGTTTTAAACCCGCTGCAACTAATGAAAAACTGTTTTTT
CDR3aa: CASSFKPAATNEKLFF
j_gene: TRBJ1-4
v_gene: TRBV27
abundance: many
d_gene: NA

CDR3nt: TGCGCCAGCAGCCAAGATTTCGGCGGCTGGGAGACCCAGTACTTC
CDR3aa: CASSQDFGGWETQYF
j_gene: TRBJ2-5
v_gene: TRBV4-3
abundance: few
d_gene: NA

CDR3nt: TGCGCCAGCAGCGGAAGTAACAGGGGCAATGAGCAGTTCTTC
CDR3aa: CASSGSNRGNEQFF
j_gene: TRBJ2-1
v_gene: TRBV5-1
abundance: many
d_gene: TRBD1

CDR3nt: TGTGCCAGCAGGGCGGACACCGGGGAGCTGTTTTTT
CDR3aa: CASRADTGELFF
j_gene: TRBJ2-2
v_gene: TRBV9
abundance: NA
d_gene: NA

CDR3nt: TGTGCCAGCAGCACTAGGGTACAAGATACGCAGTATTTT
CDR3aa: CASSTRVQDTQYF
j_gene: TRBJ2-3
v_gene: TRBV11-3
abundance: few
d_gene: NA

CDR3nt: TGTGCCAGCAGCCAAGAATTGCAGCTGGACTCCTACGAGCAGTACTTC
CDR3aa: CASSQELQLDSYEQYF
j_gene: TRBJ2-7
v_gene: TRBV4-2
abundance: NA
d_gene: NA

CDR3nt: TGTGCCACCAGCAGGGCTAAATTGGGGGGCGGCGGCGAGCAGTACTTC
CDR3aa: CATSRAKLGGGGEQYF
j_gene: TRBJ2-7
v_gene: TRBV15
abundance: NA
d_gene: NA

CDR3nt: TGTGCCAGCAGCTCCAAGTGGGACACTGAAGCTTTCTTT
CDR3aa: CASSSKWDTEAFF
j_gene: TRBJ1-1
v_gene: TRBV7-3
abundance: NA
d_gene: NA

CDR3nt: TGCGCCAGCAGCAACGGACAGACTGTCAGGGACGAGCAGTACTTC
CDR3aa: CASSNGQTVRDEQYF
j_gene: TRBJ2-7
v_gene: TRBV5-1
abundance: few
d_gene: NA

CDR3nt: TGCGCCAGCAGCTCGGGGCCCCTCGCAAACACTGAAGCTTTCTTT
CDR3aa: CASSSGPLANTEAFF
j_gene: TRBJ1-1
v_gene: TRBV5-1
abundance: few
d_gene: NA

CDR3nt: TGTGCCAGCAGTACGGGACTAGATGTGGGCGAGCAGTACTTC
CDR3aa: CASSTGLDVGEQYF
j_gene: TRBJ2-7
v_gene: TRBV6-2/TRBV6-3
abundance: many
d_gene: TRBD2

CDR3nt: TGCGCCAGCAGCTTGGGCGCGGCCATTAATTCACCCCTCCACTTT
CDR3aa: CASSLGAAINSPLHF
j_gene: TRBJ1-6
v_gene: TRBV5-1
abundance: NA
d_gene: NA

CDR3nt: TGTGCCACCAGTGAAGGGCAAGCAGGGGGCAGAAGCGGGGAGCTGTTTTTT
CDR3aa: CATSEGQAGGRSGELFF
j_gene: TRBJ2-2
v_gene: TRBV24-1
abundance: many
d_gene: TRBD1

CDR3nt: TGTGCCAGCAGTTACGGCCGGCTCTATAATTCACCCCTCCACTTT
CDR3aa: CASSYGRLYNSPLHF
j_gene: TRBJ1-6
v_gene: TRBV6-5
abundance: many
d_gene: NA

CDR3nt: TGTGCCAGTAATCGGGACAGGGTGCCTCGTGGGGCCAACGTCCTGACTTTC
CDR3aa: CASNRDRVPRGANVLTF
j_gene: TRBJ2-6
v_gene: TRBV19
abundance: NA
d_gene: TRBD1

CDR3nt: TGCAGCGTTGAGGATCAGGGCTACAATGAGCAGTTCTTC
CDR3aa: CSVEDQGYNEQFF
j_gene: TRBJ2-1
v_gene: TRBV29-1
abundance: many
d_gene: NA

CDR3nt: TGTGCCAGCAGCCCTTTTCGGGGAGCAGATACGCAGTATTTT
CDR3aa: CASSPFRGADTQYF
j_gene: TRBJ2-3
v_gene: TRBV6-2/TRBV6-3
abundance: NA
d_gene: NA